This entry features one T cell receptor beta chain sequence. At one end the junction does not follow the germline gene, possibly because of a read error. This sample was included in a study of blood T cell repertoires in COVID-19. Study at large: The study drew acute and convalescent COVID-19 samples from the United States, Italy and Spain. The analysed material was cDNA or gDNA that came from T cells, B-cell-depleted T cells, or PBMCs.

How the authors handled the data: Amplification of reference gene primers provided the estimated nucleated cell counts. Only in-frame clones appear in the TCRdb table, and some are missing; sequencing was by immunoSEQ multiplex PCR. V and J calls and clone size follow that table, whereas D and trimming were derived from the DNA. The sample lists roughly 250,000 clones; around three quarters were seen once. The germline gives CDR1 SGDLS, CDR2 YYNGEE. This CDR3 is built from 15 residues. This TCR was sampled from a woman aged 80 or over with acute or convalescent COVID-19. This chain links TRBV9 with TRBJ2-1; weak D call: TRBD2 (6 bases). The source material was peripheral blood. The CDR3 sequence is CVSSVGGSSYNEQFF. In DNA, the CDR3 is TGTGTCAGCAGCGTAGGAGGGAGCTCCTACAATGAGCAGTTCTTC.